Below, 11 T cell receptor beta chains from the same sample are listed, as sequenced in a study of T cells in localized non-small cell lung cancer (dated by TCRdb to between 2020 and 2021). Library preparation was by the immunoSEQ multiplex PCR assay. TCRdb took over this immuneACCESS table, retaining in-frame rearrangements with V and J assigned. Such tables are incomplete; in checked studies, under half of the missing clones stem from an unresolved V gene, and the remainder is unexplained. The sample includes approximately 89,000 clones, with around three quarters observed a single time. The leading ten clones occupy 15% to 20% of the sample. Sequenced material: PBMCs, taken before any cancer treatment. The receptors originated from a man aged 35-75 years with stage II squamous cell lung carcinoma.

The chain employs TRBV6-5 and TRBJ1-1; D is unclear. From germline, CDR1 is MNHEY and CDR2 SVGAGI. This CDR3 contains 13 residues. Between the trimmed V and J ends, which lost 8 bases and 1 base, there was a span of 11 bases. CDR3 sequence reads: CASRKRRNTEAFF. For the CDR3, the DNA is TGTGCCAGCCGGAAAAGGAGGAACACTGAAGCTTTCTTT.

This CDR3 is CASSLGMGANTEAFF. DNA for the CDR3: TGTGCCAGCAGCTTAGGAATGGGGGCGAACACTGAAGCTTTCTTT. The rearrangement uses TRBV7-9 and TRBJ1-1, with TRBD1 as a possible D gene (6 bases). The CDR3 spans 15 residues. V shed 1 base and J shed 1 base, with 10 bases lying between them. CDR1 is SEHNR, CDR2 FQNEAQ, per germline (reference sequence).

The chain uses TRBV2 and TRBJ1-6; 7 bases are a match to TRBD1. Germline values: CDR1 SNHLY, CDR2 FYNNEI. V trimming: 5 bases; J trimming: 11 bases; junction bases outside the gene matches: 15. The CDR3 extends over 16 amino acids. The CDR3: CASSRGTGEIAAPLHF. DNA of the CDR3: TGTGCCAGCAGTAGGGGTACAGGGGAGATAGCGGCACCCCTCCACTTT. Filled out from reference TRBV2 and TRBJ1-6, the complete variable domain reads EPEVTQTPSHQVTQMGQEVILRCVPISNHLYFYWYRQILGQKVEFLVSFYNNEISEKSEIFDDQFSVERPDGSNFTLKIRSTKLEDSAMYFCASSRGTGEIAAPLHFGNGTRLTVT.

J is TRBJ2-7 and V is TRBV11-2; a weak D match, TRBD2 (5 bases). The V and J ends lost 5 bases and 1 base respectively, with 6 bases between them. Germline loops: CDR1 SGHAT, CDR2 FQNNGV. The CDR3 consists of 12 residues. The CDR3 protein is CASSLASYEQYF. CDR3 nucleotides: TGTGCCAGCAGCCTAGCTTCCTACGAGCAGTACTTC.

In this sample, this clone turned up once. The chain combines TRBV21-1 with TRBJ1-1; the table names TRBD1, a call not compared with the DNA. TRBV21-1 is a listed pseudogene. CDR3 length: 14 amino acids. CDR3 sequence reads: CASTTTGKNTEAFF. The CDR3 DNA sequence: TGTGCCAGCACCACGACAGGGAAAAACACTGAAGCTTTCTTT.

The CDR3 coding sequence is TGCGCCAGCAGCTCCCGGAGGGCCCAGGGTAATCCGAACACCGGGGAGCTGTTTTTT. Translating gives CASSSRRAQGNPNTGELFF. This rearrangement joins TRBV4-3 to TRBJ2-2, with D maybe TRBD2 (6 bases). V was cut by 5 bases and J by 0 bases, with 22 bases left in between. The germline V gene has CDR1 LGHNA and CDR2 YSLEER. This CDR3 has 19 residues.

The V and J genes are TRBV29-1 and TRBJ1-1; 7 bases are shared with TRBD1. After removal of 5 bases from V and 5 bases from J, the junction contained 14 bases not matched to a gene. Germline CDR1 reads SQVTM; CDR2 reads ANQGSEA. The CDR3 contains 15 residues. CDR3 sequence reads: CSVLLDRVRGTEAFF. In DNA, the CDR3 is TGCAGCGTTTTATTAGACAGGGTGAGAGGGACTGAAGCTTTCTTT.

This chain uses TRBV4-1 with TRBJ1-5; D possibly corresponds to TRBD1 (5 bases). V was trimmed by 1 base and J by 9 bases, leaving 13 bases between them. From germline, CDR1 is MGHRA and CDR2 YSYEKL. CDR3 length equals 14 residues. CDR3 sequence: CASSQGTWAGPQHF. The CDR3 bases are TGCGCCAGCAGCCAAGGGACATGGGCAGGGCCCCAGCATTTT.

This chain joins TRBV10-3 and TRBJ2-7; TRBD1 matches 9 bases. The ends lost 4 bases at V and 2 bases at J; junction bases unmatched: 3. The CDR3 extends over 14 amino acids. Germline-derived CDR1 and CDR2 are ENHRY and SYGVKD. The CDR3 DNA follows: TGTGCCATCAGTGGCCGGACAGGGGCCTACGAGCAGTACTTC. Translating gives CAISGRTGAYEQYF.

V usage is TRBV7-8 and J usage is TRBJ2-7; 10 positions agree with TRBD1. The CDR3 sequence is 15 residues long. The germline V gene has CDR1 SGHVS and CDR2 FQNEAQ. V shed 3 bases and J 2 bases; nucleotides not matched to a gene: 4. CDR3 protein: CASSFKGQGAYEQYF. CDR3 DNA sequence: TGTGCCAGCAGCTTTAAAGGACAGGGGGCCTACGAGCAGTACTTC.

The rearrangement links TRBV7-8 to TRBJ2-4; 7 bases map to TRBD2. The CDR3 has 17 amino acids. Germline V gene data show CDR1 as SGHVS and CDR2 as FQNEAQ. V shed 1 base, J shed 2 bases, and the junction held 8 bases outside the gene matches. The CDR3 region is CASSLGAGDYTKNIQYF. The DNA for the CDR3 is TGTGCCAGCAGCTTAGGGGCGGGGGACTACACCAAAAACATTCAGTACTTC.